The TCR beta chain described here comes from a study of cytomegalovirus exposure and HLA in healthy donors (dated by TCRdb to 2016 to 2017). Regarding the research as a whole: A later analysis indicated that the 110 or so validation repertoires were generated on the platform also employed for the approximately 690 repertoires of the first cohort. The aim of the study was to test whether cataloging public T cell receptors could identify signatures of past pathogen exposure. Along with the 666-subject first cohort, a separate validation cohort of 120 different subjects was used. To predict cytomegalovirus infection status, the study brought together high-throughput TCR immunosequencing, statistical association of individual TCRs with disease status, and machine learning.

The CDR3 measures 14 amino acids from cysteine to phenylalanine. The CDR3 DNA has 42 bases and is translated from base 1. CDR1 is given as SGDLS and CDR2 as YYNGEE, both from the germline V gene. Deletion took 3 bases off V and 0 bases off J, with a span of 9 bases between the germline ends. Results the study describes overall, beyond this receptor: A total of about 150 TCR beta chains were listed by the study as associated with cytomegalovirus. A few of the identified cytomegalovirus-associated TCR beta chains were confirmed in vitro to be specific for cytomegalovirus antigens. The classifier was reported to diagnose cytomegalovirus status with high specificity and sensitivity in both the original and validation cohorts. Most TCR sequences were observed very rarely across donors, whereas some public TCRs were present in many individuals. It was suggested by the authors that the approach could potentially be generalized to other disease states and immunological phenotypes. Of the cluster scores, 90% to 95% were above 0 in a later analysis, which found that TCRs clustered in the first cohort also tended to co-occur in the 95 to 150 validation repertoires. All 120 or so repertoires were used to score co-occurrence in the validation cohort in a later analysis, because that analysis had no HLA typing for the cohort.

Separate from the approximately 700-subject first cohort, the validation cohort of roughly 130 subjects was the group to which the donors belonged. Remarks on this clone: This receptor's antigen is unknown. One base away there is no much larger clone; base qualities are not given.

Library construction relied on the immunoSEQ multiplex PCR assay. On the authors' methods: A statistical classification framework was built for diagnosing cytomegalovirus status from the catalog of TCR beta chain sequences. What TCRdb holds here is the immuneACCESS table cut down to in-frame rearrangements. Part of the clones is not present; checked against another copy, under half of the missing clones reflect an unresolved V gene, and the others are unexplained. V, J and clone size were drawn from that table, and D and trimming were deduced from the DNA. The sample profile shows about 98,000 clones; roughly 95% of them were found once. The top ten clones comprise roughly 0.82% of the sample.

This clonotype was obtained from a woman aged 18-30 years in good health and CMV-seronegative. The chain uses TRBV9 and TRBJ1-1, with no confident D gene call. Material for sequencing was PBMCs. At the DNA level, the sequence is TGTGCCAGCAGCGAAGGAGCTATGAACACTGAAGCTTTCTTT. Its coded protein is CASSEGAMNTEAFF.